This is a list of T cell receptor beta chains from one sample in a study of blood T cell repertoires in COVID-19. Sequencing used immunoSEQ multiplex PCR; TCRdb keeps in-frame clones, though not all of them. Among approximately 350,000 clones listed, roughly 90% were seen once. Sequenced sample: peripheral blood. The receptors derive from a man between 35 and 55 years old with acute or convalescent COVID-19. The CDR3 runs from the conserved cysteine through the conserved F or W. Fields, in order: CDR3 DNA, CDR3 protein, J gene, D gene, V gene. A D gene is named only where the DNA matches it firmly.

DNA: TGTGCCAGCAGCTTAGGTGGGGACTGGAACATTCAGTACTTC; CDR3: CASSLGGDWNIQYF; J: TRBJ2-4; D: NA; V: TRBV11-1
DNA: TGTGCCAGCAGCAGTCATGGCATGAGGTACACTGAAGCTTTCTTT; CDR3: CASSSHGMRYTEAFF; J: TRBJ1-1; D: NA; V: TRBV7-9
DNA: TGTGCCAACGAATTACTAGTGGGGGGATCCTACAATGAGCAGTTCTTC; CDR3: CANELLVGGSYNEQFF; J: TRBJ2-1; D: NA; V: TRBV2
DNA: TGCGCCAGCAGCCAGGAACAGGGGATTAACTATGGCTACACCTTC; CDR3: CASSQEQGINYGYTF; J: TRBJ1-2; D: TRBD1; V: TRBV4-3
DNA: TGTGCCAGCAACCTATCTCGGGGGTGGGGGAAAGCTTTCTTT; CDR3: CASNLSRGWGKAFF; J: TRBJ1-1; D: NA; V: TRBV6-5
DNA: TGCACCAGCAGCCAAGAAATTGCGGATTACAATGAGCAGTTCTTC; CDR3: CTSSQEIADYNEQFF; J: TRBJ2-1; D: NA; V: TRBV1
DNA: TGTGCCAGCAGTTATACATTCTCTGGAAACACCATATATTTT; CDR3: CASSYTFSGNTIYF; J: TRBJ1-3; D: NA; V: TRBV28
DNA: TGTGCCAGCAGACAGGGGGTTCATGCTGAAGCTTTCTTT; CDR3: CASRQGVHAEAFF; J: TRBJ1-1; D: TRBD1; V: TRBV27
DNA: TGTGCCAGCAGTCGACCCGGGACTAGCGGGAGGGGGGGCACAGATACGCAGTATTTT; CDR3: CASSRPGTSGRGGTDTQYF; J: TRBJ2-3; D: TRBD2; V: TRBV7-3
DNA: TGTGCCAGCAGCCCCCCAGGGGGGTCTGGAAACACCATATATTTT; CDR3: CASSPPGGSGNTIYF; J: TRBJ1-3; D: TRBD1; V: TRBV3-1/TRBV3-2
DNA: TGCAGTGCTAGGGAGAACGAGCAGTACTTC; CDR3: CSARENEQYF; J: TRBJ2-7; D: NA; V: TRBV20-1
DNA: TGCGCCAGCAGCTTGGGACTAGCGGGAGGGCCCTACGAGCAGTACTTC; CDR3: CASSLGLAGGPYEQYF; J: TRBJ2-7; D: TRBD2; V: TRBV5-1
DNA: TGTGCCACCGGGACTAGCGGATACAATGAGCAGTTCTTC; CDR3: CATGTSGYNEQFF; J: TRBJ2-1; D: TRBD2; V: TRBV28
DNA: TGTGCCAGTAGTCCGAGACAGCTTCAAGAGACCCAGTACTTC; CDR3: CASSPRQLQETQYF; J: TRBJ2-5; D: NA; V: TRBV19